The 23 T cell receptor beta chains below come from one sample, sequenced in a study of blood T cell repertoires in COVID-19. Only in-frame clones appear in the TCRdb table, and some are missing; sequencing was by immunoSEQ multiplex PCR. Here the sample spans tens of thousands of clones, 90% being singletons. Sequenced material: peripheral blood. These receptors were taken from a man aged 50 to 59 with COVID-19, enrolled during active disease.

The chain links TRBV19 to TRBJ1-2; 10 bases are shared with TRBD1. Germline V gene data show CDR1 as LNHDA and CDR2 as SQIVND (reference sequence). The CDR3 runs 17 residues. V was clipped by 2 bases and J by 3 bases; unmatched bases: 9. The CDR3 bases are TGTGCCAGTAGTATAAGGACCGGGACAGGGGATTACTATGGCTACACCTTC. Protein: CASSIRTGTGDYYGYTF. The whole variable domain, remainder taken from reference TRBV19 and TRBJ1-2, is DGGITQSPKYLFRKEGQNVTLSCEQNLNHDAMYWYRQDPGQGLRLIYYSQIVNDFQKGDIAEGYSVSREKKESFPLTVTSAQKNPTAFYLCASSIRTGTGDYYGYTFGSGTRLTVV.

This chain connects TRBV7-2 to TRBJ1-3; tentatively, D is TRBD1 (6 bases). Germline V gene lookup returns CDR1 SGHTA and CDR2 FQGNSA. This CDR3 is built from 14 residues. The ends were cut back, 1 base at V and 2 bases at J, with 6 bases in the middle. DNA of the CDR3: TGTGCCAGCAGCTTAGACAGGGCTGGAAACACCATATATTTT. Translation: CASSLDRAGNTIYF.

This clone is a singleton in its sample. The rearrangement joins TRBV5-4 to TRBJ2-2; D is uncertain. The V end was cut by 4 bases, the J end by 6 bases, with 19 bases between. Germline V CDR1 and CDR2: SGHNT, YYREEE (reference sequence). The CDR3 has 16 amino acids. The CDR3 bases are TGTGCCAGCAGCCCCCTTCCCTCAAGCGCGGCCGGGGAGCTGTTTTTT. This encodes CASSPLPSSAAGELFF. Supplemented by reference TRBV5-4 and TRBJ2-2, the full variable domain reads ETGVTQSPTHLIKTRGQQVTLRCSSQSGHNTVSWYQQALGQGPQFIFQYYREEENGRGNFPPRFSGLQFPNYSSELNVNALELDDSALYLCASSPLPSSAAGELFFGEGSRLTVL.

V gene TRBV7-6 combines with J gene TRBJ2-3; 12 nucleotides align to TRBD2. The CDR3 extends over 17 amino acids. The germline CDR1 and CDR2 sequences are SGHVS and FNYEAQ. Trimming at V came to 2 bases and at J to 2 bases, leaving 5 bases not matched to a gene. CDR3 nucleotides: TGTGCCAGCAGCTTACTATCTAGCGGGAGGGCCACAGATACGCAGTATTTT. It translates to CASSLLSSGRATDTQYF.

The J gene is TRBJ1-5, the V gene TRBV4-2, with 8 bases fitting TRBD1. V trimming: 0 bases; J trimming: 2 bases; junction bases outside the gene matches: 3. Germline CDR1 reads LGHNA; CDR2 reads YNFKEQ. The CDR3 runs 16 residues. The CDR3 loop is CASSQEGQAGNQPQHF. As DNA, the CDR3 is TGTGCCAGCAGCCAAGAGGGACAGGCAGGCAATCAGCCCCAGCATTTT.

The gene calls are TRBV7-8 and TRBJ2-1, with 8 bases identical to TRBD2. Trimming removed 2 bases from V and 2 bases from J; junction bases left unmatched: 8. This CDR3 region has 17 residues. Germline loops: CDR1 SGHVS, CDR2 FQNEAQ. The CDR3 sequence is CASSLFLTSEPYNEQFF. For the CDR3, the DNA is TGTGCCAGCAGCTTATTCTTGACTAGCGAGCCCTACAATGAGCAGTTCTTC. The entire variable domain, with the rest obtained from reference TRBV7-8 and TRBJ2-1, is as follows: GAGVSQSPRYKVAKRGQDVALRCDPISGHVSLFWYQQALGQGPEFLTYFQNEAQLDKSGLPSDRFFAERPEGSVSTLKIQRTQQEDSAVYLCASSLFLTSEPYNEQFFGPGTRLTVL.

The chain has TRBV19 and TRBJ1-2; 7 positions agree with TRBD1. Unmatched junction bases numbered 17, after V lost 7 bases and J lost 0 bases. CDR3 size: 18 residues. The germline gives CDR1 LNHDA, CDR2 SQIVND (reference sequence). CDR3 residues: CASTTKGALQSPNYGYTF. The CDR3 coding sequence is TGTGCCAGTACGACAAAGGGGGCTCTGCAAAGCCCTAACTATGGCTACACCTTC.

In this sample, this clone turned up once. The chain uses TRBV18 and TRBJ1-2; no clear D gene. Looked up from germline, CDR1 is KGHSH and CDR2 is LQKENI. This CDR3 spans 16 amino acids. Trimming stripped 0 bases from V and 4 bases from J, with 15 bases between. This CDR3 is CASSPPAAGLGYGYTF. The CDR3 DNA reads as TGTGCCAGCTCACCACCGGCAGCGGGCCTTGGCTATGGCTACACCTTC.

The genes are TRBV6-5 and TRBJ1-4; D remains unclear. The CDR3 is 16 amino acids. Trimming left V 4 bases short and J 0 bases short, with 12 bases between. Germline CDR1 and CDR2: MNHEY and SVGAGI. The CDR3 loop is CASSSPDGATNEKLFF. In DNA, the CDR3 is TGTGCCAGCAGTTCTCCCGACGGAGCAACTAATGAAAAACTGTTTTTT.

The V call is TRBV6-5, the J call TRBJ1-6; D is unresolved. This CDR3 region has 15 residues. Trimming removed 6 bases at V and 4 bases at J, with 13 bases between. Germline CDR1 is MNHEY and CDR2 is SVGAGI. In DNA, the CDR3 is TGTGCCAGCAGCCTTCGACTCCATTATAATTCACCCCTCCACTTT. Its translation is CASSLRLHYNSPLHF.

This chain connects TRBV6-2 or TRBV6-3 to TRBJ1-2; 7 bases are a match to TRBD1. CDR1 and CDR2 from the germline V gene are MNHEY and SVGEGT. Losses at the gene ends were 0 bases for V and 8 bases for J; bases not matched to a gene: 6. This CDR3 contains 14 residues. The CDR3 coding sequence is TGTGCCAGCAGTTACTCGACAGGGTTAGAAGGCTACACCTTC. Residues: CASSYSTGLEGYTF.

The chain is built from TRBV6-5 and TRBJ2-3; 8 nucleotides align to TRBD2. Germline V gene data show CDR1 as MNHEY and CDR2 as SVGAGI. This CDR3 comprises 15 residues. The junction had 10 bases not matched to a gene; V was cut back by 10 bases and J by 1 base. In DNA, the CDR3 is TGTGCCACCTCACGGGTTAGCGGGGGCACAGATACGCAGTATTTT. It translates to CATSRVSGGTDTQYF.

The chain links TRBV3-1 (or the pseudogene TRBV3-2) to TRBJ2-6; tentative D call: TRBD1 (6 bases). Germline V gives CDR1 LGHDT, CDR2 YNNKEL (reference sequence). V lost 5 bases and J 4 bases, leaving 18 bases between the germline ends. This CDR3 is built from 17 residues. CDR3 residues: CASSYRSRGAGANVLTF. The DNA of the CDR3 is TGTGCCAGCAGCTACCGGAGCAGGGGAGCCGGGGCCAACGTCCTGACTTTC.

This clone turned up a few times. This chain connects TRBV7-2 to TRBJ2-3, with a weak D call TRBD2 (6 bases). Deletions cut 5 bases from V and 4 bases from J, with 13 bases between. Germline V CDR1 and CDR2: SGHTA, FQGNSA. This CDR3 is built from 14 residues. In nucleotides, the CDR3 is TGTGCCAGCAGCCTGGGGCTAGCGCCAGATACGCAGTATTTT. The encoded protein is CASSLGLAPDTQYF.

The chain carries TRBV7-2 and TRBJ1-6; perhaps TRBD1 as D (5 bases). Germline V gene data show CDR1 as SGHTA and CDR2 as FQGNSA. With 4 bases removed from V and 7 bases from J, the gap between germline ends came to 8 bases. The CDR3 is 13 residues long. CDR3 residues: CASSSAGNSPLHF. CDR3 DNA sequence: TGTGCCAGCAGCTCCGCAGGGAATTCACCCCTCCACTTT.

For the CDR3, the DNA is TGTGCCAGTAGTACGACTAGCGGGAGCACAGATACGCAGTATTTT. Translated, it gives CASSTTSGSTDTQYF. The chain joins TRBV19 to TRBJ2-3; 10 bases match TRBD2. V shed 4 bases, J shed 0 bases, and the junction held 1 base outside the gene matches. Per the germline V gene, CDR1 is LNHDA and CDR2 is SQIVND (reference sequence). This CDR3 region has 15 residues.

The chain has TRBV27 and TRBJ2-7; 9 positions match TRBD2. Trimming cost V 2 bases and J 4 bases; bases outside gene matches: 6. The CDR3 loop spans 15 amino acids. Germline assignment: CDR1 MNHEY and CDR2 SMNVEV (reference sequence). CDR3 DNA: TGTGCCAGCAGTTTAACGTTAGCGGGAGTTTACGAGCAGTACTTC. Translated: CASSLTLAGVYEQYF.

This chain joins TRBV7-9 and TRBJ1-2, with D possibly being TRBD1 (5 bases). Germline lookup yields CDR1 SEHNR and CDR2 FQNEAQ (reference sequence). This CDR3 spans 14 amino acids. Trimming took off 4 bases at V and 4 bases at J, with 13 bases between the two ends. CDR3 sequence (DNA): TGTGCCAGCAGCTCCCCCCAGGGAATCTATGGCTACACCTTC. It translates to CASSSPQGIYGYTF.

The table lists this clone with a count of one. The chain recombines TRBV12-3 or TRBV12-4 with TRBJ1-5, with no clear D. V lost 4 bases to trimming and J lost 7 bases, with 11 bases between them. This CDR3 is built from 13 residues. The CDR3 reads CASSSGGKQPQHF. The CDR3 region has the DNA TGTGCCAGCAGTTCGGGAGGGAAACAGCCCCAGCATTTT.

This chain's CDR3 is CASSLRGSPNTGELFF. Here the CDR3 DNA reads TGTGCCAGCAGCTTAAGGGGGTCCCCGAACACCGGGGAGCTGTTTTTT. The chain uses TRBV7-9 and TRBJ2-2, with a tentative D call TRBD1 (6 bases). V lost 2 bases and J lost 0, with 10 bases in between. The CDR3 sequence is 16 residues long. Germline V CDR1 and CDR2: SEHNR, FQNEAQ (reference sequence). Variable domain in full (rest from reference TRBV7-9 and TRBJ2-2): DTGVSQNPRHKITKRGQNVTFRCDPISEHNRLYWYRQTLGQGPEFLTYFQNEAQLEKSRLLSDRFSAERPKGSFSTLEIQRTEQGDSAMYLCASSLRGSPNTGELFFGEGSRLTVL.

This clone appeared a few times. V usage is TRBV11-2 and J usage is TRBJ1-2; D gene uncertain. This CDR3 contains 14 residues. Germline V lookup: CDR1 SGHAT, CDR2 FQNNGV. Trimming took off 1 base at V and 4 bases at J, with 10 bases between the two ends. The CDR3 is CASSLASRPYGYTF. The CDR3 DNA sequence: TGTGCCAGCAGCTTAGCCTCCAGGCCCTATGGCTACACCTTC.

CDR3 loop: CASRSLGLAGNTGELFF. The CDR3 DNA is TGTGCCAGCAGGAGCCTCGGACTAGCCGGGAACACCGGGGAGCTGTTTTTT. V and J are TRBV5-4 and TRBJ2-2; 8 bases align to TRBD2. From germline, CDR1 is SGHNT and CDR2 YYREEE (reference sequence). V dropped 5 bases and J dropped 1; count of bases not matched to a gene: 10. CDR3 length equals 17 residues.

The rearrangement links TRBV27 to TRBJ1-1; 8 nucleotides line up with TRBD1. Per the germline V gene, CDR1 is MNHEY and CDR2 is SMNVEV (reference sequence). After removal of 6 bases from V and 6 bases from J, the junction contained 9 bases not matched to a gene. The CDR3 is made up of 14 amino acids. The CDR3 reads CASSLQGVGAEAFF. The CDR3 DNA reads TGTGCCAGCAGCTTACAGGGGGTGGGCGCTGAAGCTTTCTTT.